This is a list of T cell receptor beta chains from one sample in a study of human T cells and chemical hapten exposure. Using its own MiXCR run on the RACE reads, TCRdb lists one record per CDR3 protein. The data show some 330,000 distinct CDR3 sequences, about 5% seen once. Material: whole blood, obtained in connection with sensitization to the hapten diphenylcyclopropenone (DPC). These receptors all come from a woman aged 18-30 years with alopecia areata. Some clones in this sample may be carry-over from other donors' samples. Each CDR3 is given with its conserved first and last residue. The order of the fields is clone size, D gene, J gene, V gene, CDR3 DNA, CDR3 protein. The D gene is left open where the match is weak. Some rows have no size entry. The others give once, few or many, or a class for an expanded clone.

>many|NA|TRBJ1-1|TRBV20-1
TGCAGTGCCAGACCCACGCACCGAATGAACACTGAAGCTTTCTTT
CSARPTHRMNTEAFF
>many|NA|TRBJ2-6|TRBV6-2/TRBV6-3
TGTGCCAGCAAGCCCTCCGAGGCAGATGGGGCCAACGTCCTGACTTTC
CASKPSEADGANVLTF
>few|TRBD1|TRBJ1-2|TRBV4-1
TGCGCCAGCAGCCAAGACAGGGGGCCGTATTATGGCTACACCTTC
CASSQDRGPYYGYTF
>NA|NA|TRBJ1-4|TRBV20-1
TGCAGTGCTAGAGATCAGGGAGGGACTAATGAAAAACTGTTTTTT
CSARDQGGTNEKLFF
>many|TRBD1|TRBJ1-2|TRBV12-3/TRBV12-4
TGTGCCAGCAGTTCATCCTACCGACAGGGGGGTATAGCTAACTATGGCTACACCTTC
CASSSSYRQGGIANYGYTF
>NA|TRBD1|TRBJ2-6|TRBV18
TGTGCCAGCTCACCAGTATCCGGCAGGGGGCCTGGGGCCAACGTCCTGACTTTC
CASSPVSGRGPGANVLTF
>NA|NA|TRBJ2-5|TRBV12-3/TRBV12-4
TGTGCCAGCAGTTTCGAGACCGCGGAGCCCCAGTACTTC
CASSFETAEPQYF
>many|NA|TRBJ2-3|TRBV4-3
TGCGCCAGCAGCCAACAACTAGTGGGGTCCTCTAGCACAGATACGCAGTATTTT
CASSQQLVGSSSTDTQYF
>few|NA|TRBJ1-1|TRBV13
TGTGCCAGCAGGCGGACGTACCTGAACACTGAAGCTTTCTTT
CASRRTYLNTEAFF
>few|NA|TRBJ1-5|TRBV2
TGTGCCAGCAAGGGTTATAGCAATCAGCCCCAGCATTTT
CASKGYSNQPQHF
>few|NA|TRBJ1-1|TRBV3-1
TGTGCCAGCAGCCAAGATAAGGCGAGGGCCAGGGGCTCTGAAGCTTTCTTT
CASSQDKARARGSEAFF
>many|NA|TRBJ1-1|TRBV2
TGTGCCAGCAGTGAATCGGCAGGGGAATACACTGAAGCTTTCTTT
CASSESAGEYTEAFF
>many|TRBD1|TRBJ2-7|TRBV29-1
TGCAGCGTTGGAGAACCCTTGGGGGACAGACGCTTTCAGGCCTACGAGCAGTACTTC
CSVGEPLGDRRFQAYEQYF
>NA|TRBD1|TRBJ2-4|TRBV6-2/TRBV6-3
TGTGCCAGCAGCAACGTCAGACAGGGAAACATTCAGTACTTC
CASSNVRQGNIQYF
>NA|NA|TRBJ1-1|TRBV29-1
TGCAGCGTTGAAGGTAATCCCTCAGGAGCTTTCTTT
CSVEGNPSGAFF
>NA|NA|TRBJ1-4|TRBV6-2/TRBV6-3
TGTGCCAGCAGTTACTCCGGACAGTGGAATGAAAAACTGTTTTTT
CASSYSGQWNEKLFF
>few|NA|TRBJ1-4|TRBV6-5
TGTGCCAGCAGTCGCCTCGTGGGGACGACTAATGAAAAACTGTTTTTT
CASSRLVGTTNEKLFF
>few|TRBD1|TRBJ1-2|TRBV24-1
TGTGCCACCAGTCACGCTGGACAGGTGGTAGCCTCGCCTAACTATGGCTACACCTTC
CATSHAGQVVASPNYGYTF
>NA|TRBD2|TRBJ2-2|TRBV12-3/TRBV12-4
TGTGCCAGCAGTTTACGAGCGGGGGGCCCTATAGGAGCCGGGGAGCTGTTTTTT
CASSLRAGGPIGAGELFF
>few|TRBD2|TRBJ2-1|TRBV2
TGTGCCAGCAGAAGGACTAGCGGGCCCTACAATGAGCAGTTCTTC
CASRRTSGPYNEQFF
>NA|TRBD1|TRBJ2-2|TRBV4-1
TGCGCCAGCAGGGACAGGGGAATGTCCGGGGAGCTGTTTTTT
CASRDRGMSGELFF
>NA|NA|TRBJ1-3|TRBV3-1
TGTGCCAGCAGCCAACAGCCGCCGACTGGAAACACCATATATTTT
CASSQQPPTGNTIYF
>NA|NA|TRBJ1-1|TRBV28
TGTGCCAGCAGGGAACTGACCACTGAAGCTTTCTTT
CASRELTTEAFF
>many|TRBD1|TRBJ1-2|TRBV6-5
TGTGCCAGCACAGGGACAGAACAACGTAAAACCTTC
CASTGTEQRKTF
>many|NA|TRBJ1-6|TRBV4-1
TGCGCCAGCAGCCAGCAGATGGTGTGGGGGCAATCGGGTTCACCCCTCCACTTT
CASSQQMVWGQSGSPLHF
>many|NA|TRBJ2-5|TRBV5-1
TGCGCCAGCAGCACCGGGACGCAACAAGAGACCCAGTACTTC
CASSTGTQQETQYF
>NA|TRBD1|TRBJ1-1|TRBV5-1
TGCGCCAGCAGCTTAATGACAGGGGAAGCTTTCTTT
CASSLMTGEAFF
>many|NA|TRBJ2-7|TRBV7-8
TGTGCCAGCAGCCGTCATATCGACAGAGCGGCCTACGAGCAGTACTTC
CASSRHIDRAAYEQYF
>many|NA|TRBJ2-5|TRBV28
TGTGCCAGCGCCTTGCCCGGTCTAGGGTCCTTGGGTGGAGAGACCCAGTACTTC
CASALPGLGSLGGETQYF